This record covers a single T cell receptor beta chain. This CDR3 has 17 amino acids. Trimming shortened V by 0 bases and J by 0 bases, and 9 bases separated the two germline ends. Germline V lookup: CDR1 LGHDT, CDR2 YNNKEL (reference sequence). This entry is derived from a study of control samples from healthy donors and cancer patients. Data came from immunoSEQ multiplex PCR; TCRdb stores just in-frame clones and leaves some out. The profile covers about 83,000 clones, with 90% to 95% appearing a single time and 15% to 19% taken by the ten largest. This sequence originates from a man aged 25-45 years in good health. This chain links TRBV3-1 (or the pseudogene TRBV3-2) with TRBJ1-6; D ambiguous. The sample taken for sequencing was blood. DNA for the CDR3: TGTGCCAGCAGCCAAGAAAGCCGGAGCTCCTATAATTCACCCCTCCACTTT. Residues: CASSQESRSSYNSPLHF.